This T cell receptor (beta chain) was documented in a study of OX40 agonist ivuxolimab in advanced cancers. About the study: Ivuxolimab, an agonist antibody against OX40 (CD134), was given to patients. Hepatocellular carcinoma, melanoma, renal cell or head and neck cancer occurred in dose-escalation patients. Patients got intravenous ivuxolimab at 0.01 to 10 mg/kg every 2 weeks. Study-wide findings and caveats: CD4+ T cells averaged fewer expanded clones than CD8+ T cells.

Here immunoSEQ multiplex PCR was the method, and the copy in TCRdb shows in-frame clones only, minus some. The sample contains under 20,000 clones, around 84% of which appear only once. This clone has only one observation. Antigen: not known. The receptor was isolated from an adult with an advanced solid tumor such as melanoma, head and neck, liver or kidney cancer. The sample consisted of CD4+ or CD8+ T cells sorted from blood, taken in a trial of the OX40 agonist ivuxolimab.

The CDR3 region has the DNA TGTGCCAGCAGTTTACTTGATGGTAGGAATGAGCAGTTCTTC. Protein product: CASSLLDGRNEQFF. This chain uses TRBV6-5 with TRBJ2-1, with D unresolved. The ends were cut back, 4 bases at V and 7 bases at J, with 14 bases in the middle. There are 14 residues in the CDR3. Germline V CDR1 and CDR2: MNHEY, SVGAGI.